The 27 T cell receptor beta chains in this list originate from one sample, sequenced in a study of CD8+CD57+ T cells in acquired aplastic anemia. CDR3 and TCR beta VDJ profiling relied on genomic DNA as the template. TCRdb processed the reads anew with MiXCR; each CDR3 protein has one entry. In the table there are around 400,000 distinct CDR3 sequences, roughly 64% of which are singletons. The material sequenced was sorted CD4+, CD8+, or CD8+CD57+ T cells (not recorded which) from PBMCs. The receptors here all came from a human donor in good health, serving as a control.

The J gene is TRBJ1-2, the V gene TRBV20-1, with D possibly TRBD1 on 5 matching bases. The CDR3 has 15 amino acids. Germline values: CDR1 DFQATT, CDR2 SNEGSKA (reference sequence). In DNA form, the CDR3 reads TGCAGCGGCAGAGGCGGGAGTGGACAAAGCTATGGCTACACCTTC. Protein: CSGRGGSGQSYGYTF.

The count of this clonotype is one. The chain employs TRBV12-3 or TRBV12-4 and TRBJ2-7, with D possibly called TRBD1 or TRBD2 (5 bases each). There are 15 residues in the CDR3. Trimming took off 6 bases at V and 0 bases at J, with 15 bases between the two ends. The CDR3 protein is CASSDGTDPSYEQYF. The CDR3 DNA reads as TGTGCCAGCAGCGACGGGACCGATCCCTCCTACGAGCAGTACTTC.

V usage is TRBV19 and J usage is TRBJ2-2, with 9 positions matching TRBD1. The CDR3 loop spans 15 amino acids. Germline CDR1 reads LNHDA; CDR2 reads SQIVND (reference sequence). Germline trimming cut 10 bases from V and 6 bases from J; bases unmatched to any gene: 12. The CDR3 loop is CAISRPGQGAGELFF. DNA for the CDR3: TGTGCCATCAGTAGACCGGGACAGGGTGCCGGGGAGCTGTTTTTT.

This sequence joins TRBV11-1 and TRBJ1-4, with D maybe TRBD1 (6 bases). V was pared by 3 bases and J by 5 bases, with 19 bases between. The CDR3 runs 17 residues. Germline V gene lookup returns CDR1 SGHAT and CDR2 FQDESV (reference sequence). The CDR3 region is CASSFSSGGMNNEKLFF. The CDR3 bases are TGTGCCAGCAGCTTCTCTAGCGGGGGCATGAACAATGAAAAACTGTTTTTT.

Note on this clonotype: Because the CDR3's place on the DNA is in doubt, the DNA is left out and the CDR3 is given as listed by TCRdb. The genes are TRBV2 and TRBJ2-5; the table calls TRBD1, which could not be checked here. The germline V gene has CDR1 SNHLY and CDR2 FYNNEI. The CDR3 extends over 18 residues, inclusive of both ends. CDR3: CASRRDRGSGGQYFGPYF.

Of note for this clonotype: The conserved closing phenylalanine or tryptophan is absent in this CDR3, likely reflecting a read error. The chain employs TRBV9 and TRBJ1-2; 9 bases align to TRBD1. The V gene's germline CDR1 is SGDLS and CDR2 YYNGEE. CDR3 size: 14 residues. V lost 5 bases, J lost 8 bases, and 10 bases stayed unmatched. In nucleotides, the CDR3 is TGTGCCAGCAGGGACGACAGGGGGATGTGGGGCTACACCTCC. Its protein product is CASRDDRGMWGYTS.

Note on this clonotype: One end of the junction does not line up with germline, which may come from a read error. The rearrangement uses TRBV15 and TRBJ2-7; D is uncertain. Germline V gene sequence: CDR1 LNHNV, CDR2 YYDKDF (reference sequence). This CDR3 spans 12 amino acids. This chain's CDR3 is CASSLGIDEQYF. The CDR3 DNA sequence: TGTGCCAGCAGCTTAGGCATCGACGAGCAGTACTTC.

This sequence joins TRBV7-3 and TRBJ1-2, with unresolved D. Germline V lookup: CDR1 SGHTA, CDR2 FQGTGA. The CDR3 extends over 15 amino acids. V lost 5 bases to trimming and J lost 8 bases, with 21 bases between them. The CDR3 nucleotides read TGTGCCAGCAGCCCCCGGACGGGAGGTCCCTCGGGCTACACCTTC. This encodes CASSPRTGGPSGYTF.

This clonotype was counted at least ten times. The chain is built from TRBV20-1 and TRBJ1-2, with D maybe TRBD1 (5 bases). V shed 0 bases and J shed 4 bases, with 18 bases lying between them. CDR3 length: 16 residues. Germline V gene lookup returns CDR1 DFQATT and CDR2 SNEGSKA (reference sequence). CDR3 DNA: TGCAGTGCTAGAGATACCGGGGCTCGAAGTAGCTATGGCTACACCTTC. Translating it yields CSARDTGARSSYGYTF.

Details on this clonotype: Here the CDR3 omits its conserved ending phenylalanine or tryptophan, so a read error is the likely source. V and J are TRBV2 and TRBJ2-7; TRBD1 might be the D (5 bases). V lost 5 bases, J lost 7 bases, and 15 bases lay in between. This CDR3 region has 13 residues. The V gene's germline CDR1 is SNHLY and CDR2 FYNNEI. The CDR3 loop is CASSPSGPWEQYY. In DNA form, the CDR3 reads TGTGCCAGCAGTCCCTCAGGGCCCTGGGAGCAGTACTAC.

V and J are TRBV20-1 and TRBJ2-7; tentative D call: TRBD1 (5 bases). Germline CDR1 is DFQATT and CDR2 is SNEGSKA (reference sequence). Trimming took off 4 bases at V and 6 bases at J, with 16 bases between the two ends. The CDR3 is 13 amino acids. CDR3: CSATTLGQSEQYF. CDR3 nucleotides: TGCAGTGCTACTACCCTGGGGCAGTCCGAGCAGTACTTC.

The gene calls are TRBV20-1 and TRBJ2-7; maybe TRBD1 (7 bases). V shed 3 bases and J shed 2 bases, with 23 bases lying between them. The CDR3 is made up of 17 amino acids. Germline values: CDR1 DFQATT, CDR2 SNEGSKA (reference sequence). CDR3 nucleotide sequence: TGCAGTGCTAGTTGTGGGAGGAAAACAGGGGCGACCTACGAGCAGTACTTC. Protein product: CSASCGRKTGATYEQYF.

With respect to this clonotype: No conserved phenylalanine or tryptophan ends this CDR3, so it is likely a read error. The limits of the CDR3 on the DNA are not certain, so only TCRdb's listed CDR3 is given. The CDR3 is CASINTGGREQFFV. This sequence joins TRBV7-8 and TRBJ2-3; whether TRBD1, the table's D call, matches the DNA was not checked. Germline V gene sequence: CDR1 SGHVS, CDR2 FQNEAQ. The CDR3 numbers 14 amino acids, ends counted.

This clonotype was seen repeatedly, ten times or more. The chain carries TRBV20-1 and TRBJ1-3; 8 bases are shared with TRBD1. Germline CDR1 is DFQATT and CDR2 is SNEGSKA (reference sequence). V lost 4 bases and J lost 7; bases outside the gene matches: 15. The CDR3 is 16 residues long. DNA for the CDR3: TGCAGTGCTATGACCCCCGGACAGGGAAGGTGGAACACCATATATTTT. As protein: CSAMTPGQGRWNTIYF.

The chain combines TRBV5-4 with TRBJ2-1; no definite D call. This CDR3 comprises 14 residues. V lost 1 base and J 7 bases, leaving 12 bases between the germline ends. The germline V gene encodes CDR1 SGHNT and CDR2 YYREEE (reference sequence). CDR3 in DNA: TGTGCCAGCAGCTTGAAGGCGCATCCTAATGAGCAGTTCTTC. This sequence encodes CASSLKAHPNEQFF.

This clonotype was picked up many times. The chain couples TRBV7-2 to TRBJ1-2, with D possibly being TRBD1 (6 bases). The ends were cut back, 0 bases at V and 4 bases at J, with 12 bases in the middle. Germline loops: CDR1 SGHTA, CDR2 FQGNSA. CDR3 length: 15 residues. The CDR3 spells CASSLAYQGSYGYTF. CDR3 coding DNA: TGTGCCAGCAGCTTAGCGTATCAGGGGAGCTATGGCTACACCTTC.

This sequence joins TRBV20-1 and TRBJ1-2; 9 nucleotides agree with TRBD1. There are 13 residues in the CDR3. After removal of 5 bases from V and 3 bases from J, the junction contained 4 bases not matched to a gene. The V gene's germline CDR1 is DFQATT and CDR2 SNEGSKA (reference sequence). The CDR3 DNA reads TGCAGTGCTTGGACAGGGGAGGACTATGGCTACACCTTC. Encoded protein: CSAWTGEDYGYTF.

This clonotype was detected only once. The chain uses TRBV7-2 and TRBJ2-1; 10 positions match TRBD2. V shed 4 bases and J 7 bases; nucleotides not matched to a gene: 10. From germline, CDR1 is SGHTA and CDR2 FQGNSA. This CDR3 has 16 residues. CDR3 nucleotides: TGTGCCAGCAGCTCCGGCCGACTAGCGGGCACTAATGAGCAGTTCTTC. Amino acid sequence: CASSSGRLAGTNEQFF.

V and J are TRBV7-9 and TRBJ2-1; 9 nucleotides agree with TRBD2. The CDR3 has 15 amino acids. Germline loops: CDR1 SEHNR, CDR2 FQNEAQ (reference sequence). V dropped 7 bases and J dropped 13; count of bases not matched to a gene: 17. CDR3 in DNA: TGTGCCAGCACGGTGGCGGGGGGGAACTACAAGGGCCAGTTCTTC. It codes for CASTVAGGNYKGQFF.

A note on this clonotype: A much larger clone differs by one base, so this may be a read error. The rearrangement uses TRBV10-3 and TRBJ1-3, with D possibly TRBD1 on 5 matching bases. This CDR3 has 14 amino acids. The germline V gene has CDR1 ENHRY and CDR2 SYGVKD. V was clipped by 10 bases and J by 6 bases, with 19 bases between them. The CDR3: CASRYERGANTIYF. The CDR3 region has the DNA TGTGCCAGCCGTTACGAAAGAGGGGCAAACACCATATATTTT.

As concerns this clonotype: The conserved phenylalanine or tryptophan normally closing the CDR3 is absent here, so this likely arose from a read error. The CDR3 region is CSARGTGEGEQYL. The DNA for the CDR3 is TGCAGTGCTAGAGGTACAGGGGAAGGCGAGCAGTACCTC. The chain couples TRBV20-1 to TRBJ2-7; TRBD1 matches 7 bases. V shed 1 base and J 6 bases; nucleotides not matched to a gene: 6. This CDR3 is built from 13 residues. Per the germline V gene, CDR1 is DFQATT and CDR2 is SNEGSKA (reference sequence).

This clonotype has a count of ten or more. The J gene is TRBJ1-1, the V gene TRBV30; a weak D match, TRBD1 (6 bases). V lost 4 bases, J lost 1 base, and 13 bases lay in between. The CDR3 runs to 14 residues. CDR1 and CDR2 from the germline V gene are GTSNPN and SVGIG (reference sequence). CDR3 DNA: TGTGCCTGGATCCAGGGGATAGGGAACACTGAAGCTTTCTTT. Its protein product is CAWIQGIGNTEAFF.

In this sample, this clonotype turned up many times. The chain couples TRBV11-2 to TRBJ1-1; 9 nucleotides line up with TRBD1. Losses at the gene ends were 3 bases for V and 3 bases for J; bases not matched to a gene: 2. The CDR3 is made up of 14 amino acids. CDR1 is SGHAT and CDR2 is FQNNGV in the germline V gene. As DNA, the CDR3 is TGTGCCAGCAGCTTCGGGACAGGGCACACTGAAGCTTTCTTT. It yields the protein CASSFGTGHTEAFF.

V gene TRBV12-3 or TRBV12-4 combines with J gene TRBJ1-5; perhaps TRBD1 as D (5 bases). Trimming stripped 6 bases from V and 3 bases from J, with 12 bases between. This CDR3 comprises 14 residues. CDR3 protein: CASRIGENNQPQHF. The DNA for the CDR3 is TGTGCCAGCAGAATAGGGGAGAACAATCAGCCCCAGCATTTT.

Notes on this clonotype: A read error may account for a junction end that differs from germline. The chain joins TRBV19 to TRBJ2-3; D not certain. The germline V gene has CDR1 LNHDA and CDR2 SQIVND (reference sequence). CDR3 length equals 15 residues. This chain's CDR3 is CASSMTQCTTTQHFF. The CDR3 nucleotides read TGTGCCAGTAGTATGACACAGTGCACAACTACGCAGCATTTTTTT.

Note on this clonotype: A junction boundary mismatches the germline segment, possibly from a read error. The chain links TRBV20-1 to TRBJ1-3; 7 positions agree with TRBD1. The V gene's germline CDR1 is DFQATT and CDR2 SNEGSKA (reference sequence). This CDR3 region has 17 residues. CDR3 sequence: CSARGGDSFLSGNTIYF. In DNA, the CDR3 is TGCAGTGCCAGAGGGGGGGACAGCTTCCTCTCTGGAAACACCATATATTTT.

In this sample, this clonotype turned up many times. The V and J genes are TRBV20-1 and TRBJ2-3; possible D gene TRBD1, 5 bases. Germline-derived CDR1 and CDR2 are DFQATT and SNEGSKA (reference sequence). The CDR3 has 16 amino acids. With 0 bases removed from V and 2 bases from J, the gap between germline ends came to 15 bases. The DNA for the CDR3 is TGCAGTGCTAGAGATTGGGCCGGACACCCCACAGATACGCAGTATTTT. It yields the protein CSARDWAGHPTDTQYF.